This TCR beta chain was profiled in a study of T cell changes during pregnancy in multiple sclerosis. The germline CDR1 and CDR2 sequences are SEHNR and FQNEAQ (reference sequence). There are 12 residues in the CDR3. Trimming cost V 11 bases and J 7 bases, with 17 bases left between them. The data were produced by immunoSEQ multiplex PCR, yet TCRdb's version contains in-frame clones alone and is incomplete. The repertoire holds around 40,000 clones, with roughly 87% as singletons. The TCR comes from a female donor in good health, enrolled as a control in a pregnancy study. The starting material was CD4+ T cells from peripheral blood mononuclear cells, obtained after pregnancy. The chain is built from TRBV7-9 and TRBJ1-1; weak D call: TRBD1 (6 bases). The CDR3 loop is CALIRTEYEAFF. As DNA, the CDR3 is TGTGCCCTCATCCGGACAGAATATGAAGCTTTCTTT.